The clone carrying this T cell receptor (beta chain) was counted only a few times. Antigen: not known. CDR1 and CDR2 from the germline V gene are DFQATT and SNEGSKA (reference sequence). The CDR3 covers 14 residues. Trimming removed 6 bases at V and 0 bases at J, with 13 bases between. A second PCR, run for about 6 to 11 cycles, used a sample-barcoded 5' primer plus a J-beta primer mix. TCRdb re-called the 5' RACE reads through MiXCR, storing one row per CDR3 protein. The sample shows about 1.6 million distinct CDR3 sequences, roughly 32% of them seen only once. This sample is part of a study of blood T cells in healthy people across ages. Regarding the study as a whole: A strong correlation was found between TCR beta diversity and the percentage of naive T cells.

Each donor gave about 9.3 milliliters of peripheral blood. This clonotype was sampled from a woman aged 25 to 39 in good health. Material for sequencing was blood. The gene calls are TRBV20-1 and TRBJ2-3; D possibly corresponds to TRBD2 (6 bases). The CDR3 DNA follows: TGCAGTGCAACTCCGAGCGGGAGCACAGATACGCAGTATTTT. Translating gives CSATPSGSTDTQYF.